This entry lists 2 T cell receptor beta chains sequenced from one sample in a study of blood T cell repertoires in COVID-19. TCRdb keeps only in-frame clones here, not all; method: immunoSEQ multiplex PCR. The repertoire has about 300,000 clones, 70% to 90% of them found once; the top ten carry 1.3%. Sequenced sample: peripheral blood. Receptors were obtained from a man aged 70-80 years with acute or convalescent COVID-19.

The chain joins TRBV5-1 to TRBJ2-2; D is ambiguous. Germline V gives CDR1 SGHRS, CDR2 YFSETQ. V lost 6 bases to trimming and J lost 4 bases, with 10 bases between them. This CDR3 spans 13 amino acids. The CDR3 spells CASNGFTTGELFF. DNA for the CDR3: TGCGCCAGCAACGGTTTTACCACCGGGGAGCTGTTTTTT.

This rearrangement joins TRBV7-2 to TRBJ2-7; D remains ambiguous. The CDR3 sequence is 12 residues long. V lost 5 bases and J 6 bases, leaving 11 bases between the germline ends. CDR1 and CDR2 (germline): SGHTA, FQGNSA. In DNA form, the CDR3 reads TGTGCCAGCAGCGCGGCTGGCTTCGAGCAGTACTTC. This encodes CASSAAGFEQYF.